This TCR delta chain was obtained from a study of γδ T cells in repeated Plasmodium falciparum infection. TCRdb reanalysed the multiplex PCR reads via CATT. The sample contains 45,000 to 60,000 delta-chain clones, approximately 2% of which appear only once. Points on this clone: The antigen remains unidentified. TCRdb pairs this DNA with a much larger clone's protein that differs at residue 19, likely a read error; the protein shown was translated from the DNA.

General study points: Malian donors came from one small rural village, predominantly one ethnic group.

Gammadelta T cells were flow-sorted from PBMC into Vgamma9/Vdelta2+ and Vdelta2-negative populations for bulk analysis. Germline lookup yields CDR1 TSWWSYY and CDR2 QGS. This CDR3 contains 22 residues. Source material: gamma-delta T cells from blood. This clonotype was obtained from a pool of human donors (malaria-infected and uninfected, not separated). No call exists for the J gene, whereas the V gene is TRDV1; the DNA was not compared with TRDD3, the D call given in the table. CDR3 sequence (DNA): TGTGCTCTTGGGGAACTACGACCGTACTGGGGGATACGCTTTAAGTACACCGATAACCTCATCTTT. This codes for CALGELRPYWGIRFKYTDNLIF.